The 25 T cell receptor beta chains given below trace back to one sample, sequenced in a study of blood T cell repertoires in COVID-19. The method was immunoSEQ multiplex PCR; TCRdb's version includes in-frame clones alone and lacks a portion of them. The sample records 300,000 or so clones, roughly nine tenths being singletons. The sequencing sample was made of PBMCs or T cells enriched from blood (not recorded which). The receptors derive from a woman younger than 45 who had recovered from COVID-19.

The chain employs TRBV25-1 and TRBJ1-5, with 9 positions matching TRBD1. CDR1 and CDR2 from the germline V gene are MGHDK and SYGVNS. The CDR3 has 14 residues. V dropped 4 bases and J dropped 4; count of bases not matched to a gene: 2. CDR3 region: CASSAGTGNQPQHF. As DNA, the CDR3 is TGTGCCAGCAGTGCCGGGACAGGGAATCAGCCCCAGCATTTT.

The chain joins TRBV10-3 to TRBJ1-1; a possible D gene is TRBD1 (6 bases). V was cut by 0 bases and J by 5 bases, with 16 bases left in between. Germline lookup yields CDR1 ENHRY and CDR2 SYGVKD. The CDR3 consists of 16 residues. CDR3 DNA: TGTGCCATCAGTGAGTCGGGGGCGCCTAGGTATACTGAAGCTTTCTTT. This gives the protein CAISESGAPRYTEAFF.

The chain links TRBV6-5 to TRBJ2-5; 7 positions agree with TRBD2. V was clipped by 6 bases and J by 2 bases; unmatched bases: 3. This CDR3 spans 13 amino acids. Germline V CDR1 and CDR2: MNHEY, SVGAGI. CDR3 region: CASSRAGQETQYF. CDR3 in DNA: TGTGCCAGCAGCAGAGCGGGGCAAGAGACCCAGTACTTC.

Only one count was recorded for this clone. This chain links TRBV19 with TRBJ1-3, with D possibly being TRBD1 (6 bases). The V end was cut by 5 bases, the J end by 4 bases, with 21 bases between. This CDR3 has 17 residues. Looked up from germline, CDR1 is LNHDA and CDR2 is SQIVND (reference sequence). CDR3 nucleotides: TGTGCCAGTAGTTTCCACCAGGGGCGCGTTTCCGGAAACACCATATATTTT. Residues: CASSFHQGRVSGNTIYF.

The V call is TRBV27, the J call TRBJ1-1; the D is unclear. The CDR3 is 15 amino acids. Per germline, CDR1 MNHEY and CDR2 SMNVEV (reference sequence). V lost 3 bases and J 3 bases, leaving 14 bases between the germline ends. The DNA of the CDR3 is TGTGCCAGCAGTTTTGGGCCAACGGGGTACACTGAAGCTTTCTTT. Amino acids: CASSFGPTGYTEAFF.

The CDR3 spells CASSTLGQGSGYTF. CDR3 nucleotides: TGTGCCAGCAGCACACTAGGACAGGGAAGTGGCTACACCTTC. This chain links TRBV6-5 with TRBJ1-2; TRBD1 agrees at 8 bases. V shed 6 bases and J 7 bases; nucleotides not matched to a gene: 10. Germline CDR1 MNHEY, CDR2 SVGAGI. This CDR3 contains 14 residues.

This sequence joins TRBV10-3 and TRBJ2-7; D is possibly TRBD1 (6 bases). There are 18 residues in the CDR3. V was trimmed by 2 bases and J by 2 bases, leaving 22 bases between them. Germline CDR1 is ENHRY and CDR2 is SYGVKD. This CDR3 reads CAISETQDRPWMPYEQYF. The CDR3 DNA is TGTGCCATCAGTGAGACCCAGGACAGACCTTGGATGCCCTACGAGCAGTACTTC.

The rearrangement uses TRBV7-8 and TRBJ2-5, with TRBD2 matching over 10 bases. The CDR3 covers 17 residues. The V segment lost 5 bases and the J segment 3 bases; nucleotides outside the gene matches: 12. Germline-derived CDR1 and CDR2 are SGHVS and FQNEAQ. The CDR3 coding sequence is TGTGCCAGCAGCCGCGCCGGGCTAGCGGGGGCAAAAGAGACCCAGTACTTC. Encoded protein: CASSRAGLAGAKETQYF.

This chain links TRBV6-5 with TRBJ2-3; D perhaps matches TRBD1 (6 bases). The germline gives CDR1 MNHEY, CDR2 SVGAGI. Trimming cost V 10 bases and J 4 bases, with 18 bases left between them. This CDR3 region has 14 residues. The CDR3 DNA reads as TGTGCCACCAGGACTCCAAAGGGGGCAGATACGCAGTATTTT. Translation gives CATRTPKGADTQYF.

V gene TRBV5-1 combines with J gene TRBJ2-2; D perhaps matches TRBD1 (6 bases). The CDR3 spans 15 residues. The germline gives CDR1 SGHRS, CDR2 YFSETQ. V lost 4 bases, J lost 0 bases, and 10 bases lay in between. The chain's CDR3 is CASSRDTTNTGELFF. CDR3 bases: TGCGCCAGCAGCCGGGACACTACGAACACCGGGGAGCTGTTTTTT.

The J gene is TRBJ1-2, the V gene TRBV7-9; D uncertain. The CDR3 contains 12 residues. Trimming cost V 5 bases and J 6 bases, with 10 bases left between them. The germline gives CDR1 SEHNR, CDR2 FQNEAQ (reference sequence). DNA for the CDR3: TGTGCCAGCAGCCCAGAAACCCATGGCTACACCTTC. This gives the protein CASSPETHGYTF.

This chain joins TRBV7-6 and TRBJ1-3; D remains unclear. V lost 5 bases to trimming and J lost 0 bases, with 11 bases between them. CDR3 length equals 15 residues. CDR1 is SGHVS, CDR2 FNYEAQ, per germline. The CDR3 spells CASSPDGSSGNTIYF. CDR3 in DNA: TGTGCCAGCAGCCCGGACGGGAGCTCTGGAAACACCATATATTTT.

The rearrangement joins TRBV28 to TRBJ2-3; 8 bases are shared with TRBD2. The CDR3 length is 18 residues. J was trimmed by 2 bases and V by 4 bases; bases with no gene match: 14. Germline CDR1 reads MDHEN; CDR2 reads SYDVKM. The CDR3 coding sequence is TGTGCCAGCAGTTCCCCCCGATCACTAGCGGACCTCACAGATACGCAGTATTTT. It encodes CASSSPRSLADLTDTQYF.

A remark on this clone: Other DNA sequences of this sample code for an identical CDR3. The J gene is TRBJ2-3, the V gene TRBV18; no definite D call. V lost 3 bases and J 1 base, leaving 8 bases between the germline ends. The CDR3 is 14 amino acids. From germline, CDR1 is KGHSH and CDR2 LQKENI. CDR3 sequence (DNA): TGTGCCAGCTCACCCGCCGGAGGCACAGATACGCAGTATTTT. Protein sequence: CASSPAGGTDTQYF. Full variable domain (remainder filled in from reference TRBV18 and TRBJ2-3): NAGVMQNPRHLVRRRGQEARLRCSPMKGHSHVYWYRQLPEEGLKFMVYLQKENIIDESGMPKERFSAEFPKEGPSILRIQQVVRGDSAAYFCASSPAGGTDTQYFGPGTRLTVL.

This chain uses TRBV7-6 with TRBJ2-5, with a tentative D call TRBD1 (8 bases). There are 14 residues in the CDR3. Germline CDR1 reads SGHVS; CDR2 reads FNYEAQ. Trimming pared 5 bases from V and 7 bases from J, leaving 17 bases between. The CDR3 DNA follows: TGTGCCAGCAGCACAGGGGGGGCGGTGGGGACCCAGTACTTC. It translates to CASSTGGAVGTQYF.

The chain uses TRBV30 and TRBJ1-2, with TRBD1 identical over 9 bases. The CDR3 totals 17 residues. In germline, CDR1 is GTSNPN, CDR2 SVGIG (reference sequence). The junction had 8 bases not matched to a gene; V was cut back by 0 bases and J by 0 bases. The CDR3 DNA is TGTGCCTGGAGTGTAGGTGGACAGGGGCGCTCTAACTATGGCTACACCTTC. Amino acid sequence: CAWSVGGQGRSNYGYTF.

This sequence joins TRBV3-1 (or the pseudogene TRBV3-2) and TRBJ2-5; no definite D call. CDR3 size: 14 residues. Trimming cost V 1 base and J 1 base, with 7 bases left between them. Germline CDR1 LGHDT, CDR2 YNNKEL (reference sequence). The CDR3 loop is CASSQGAGQETQYF. Written as DNA, the CDR3 is TGTGCCAGCAGCCAAGGGGCAGGCCAAGAGACCCAGTACTTC.

The V gene is TRBV14, the J gene TRBJ1-6; 7 bases map to TRBD1. Per the germline V gene, CDR1 is SGHDN and CDR2 is FVKESK. The trim removed 4 bases at V and 2 bases at J, leaving 2 bases unmatched. The CDR3 runs 15 residues. The CDR3, as DNA: TGTGCCAGCAGCCCCCAGGGGGCCTATAATTCACCCCTCCACTTT. As protein: CASSPQGAYNSPLHF.

This clone occurred a few times. The chain couples TRBV5-5 to TRBJ2-7, with D maybe TRBD1 (6 bases). The CDR3 is 14 residues long. Germline V gives CDR1 SGHKS, CDR2 YYEKEE (reference sequence). V was clipped by 4 bases and J by 3 bases, with 14 bases between them. CDR3 sequence reads: CASSRTTGNYEQYF. As DNA, the CDR3 is TGTGCCAGCAGCCGGACGACAGGCAACTACGAGCAGTACTTC.

The genes are TRBV27 and TRBJ1-2, with no clear D. CDR3 length: 14 amino acids. In germline, CDR1 is MNHEY, CDR2 SMNVEV (reference sequence). V lost 5 bases and J lost 7, with 17 bases in between. The CDR3 loop is CASSPRLAAGGYTF. In DNA, the CDR3 is TGTGCCAGCAGTCCCCGACTCGCGGCGGGTGGCTACACCTTC.

V is TRBV5-4 and J is TRBJ2-5, with 12 positions matching TRBD1. Germline assignment: CDR1 SGHNT and CDR2 YYREEE (reference sequence). The V segment lost 4 bases and the J segment 4 bases; nucleotides outside the gene matches: 8. CDR3 length equals 16 residues. The CDR3 here is CASSTDRDRGPETQYF. The DNA for the CDR3 is TGTGCCAGCAGCACCGACCGGGACAGGGGGCCAGAGACCCAGTACTTC.

V is TRBV7-2 and J is TRBJ2-5; D perhaps matches TRBD2 (7 bases). The CDR3 has 16 residues. Per germline, CDR1 SGHTA and CDR2 FQGNSA. V lost 5 bases and J 5 bases, leaving 21 bases between the germline ends. The CDR3 nucleotides read TGTGCCAGCAGCCAAGGGGGGGCTAGCTTCCGTGAGACCCAGTACTTC. Translated: CASSQGGASFRETQYF.

This chain links TRBV19 with TRBJ1-2; D is possibly TRBD1 (5 bases). This CDR3 spans 14 amino acids. The V end lost 5 bases, the J end lost 7 bases, and 17 bases lay between the germline ends. The germline V gene encodes CDR1 LNHDA and CDR2 SQIVND (reference sequence). Here the CDR3 reads CASSPRRDGGGYTF. The CDR3 region has the DNA TGTGCCAGTAGTCCCCGCCGGGACGGGGGTGGCTACACCTTC.

The chain joins TRBV15 to TRBJ2-1; D remains ambiguous. The CDR3 length is 12 residues. CDR1 is LNHNV and CDR2 is YYDKDF in the germline V gene (reference sequence). Trimming removed 3 bases from V and 4 bases from J, with 4 bases in between. In nucleotides, the CDR3 is TGTGCCACCAGCAGGCAGTACAATGAGCAGTTCTTC. As protein: CATSRQYNEQFF.

The chain recombines TRBV7-2 with TRBJ1-3, with 7 bases lining up with TRBD1. The CDR3 runs 15 residues. CDR1 is SGHTA, CDR2 FQGNSA, per germline. The J segment lost 0 bases and the V segment lost 4 bases, leaving 3 bases of the junction unmatched. CDR3 sequence reads: CASSSDRVSGNTIYF. The CDR3 nucleotides read TGTGCCAGCAGCTCCGACAGGGTCTCTGGAAACACCATATATTTT.